Here is one T cell receptor beta chain with its context. The repertoire was sequenced with immunoSEQ multiplex PCR; TCRdb's copy has only in-frame clones and lacks some. This table has about 270,000 clones, approximately 90% appearing once. The CDR3 totals 14 residues. Looked up from germline, CDR1 is LGHDT and CDR2 is YNNKEL (reference sequence). Trimming removed 0 bases at V and 3 bases at J, with 6 bases between. The sample comes from a study of blood T cell repertoires in COVID-19. Study overall: Samples representing acute and convalescent COVID-19 were sourced from the United States, Italy and Spain.

Individuals aged roughly 18 to 95 years were recruited from about two dozen US areas. The gene calls are TRBV3-1 (or the pseudogene TRBV3-2) and TRBJ2-1; unclear D gene. This clonotype originated in a man aged 18 to 35 who had recovered from COVID-19. The sequenced sample was PBMCs or T cells enriched from blood (not recorded which). In nucleotides, the CDR3 is TGTGCCAGCAGCCAAGAGACTTTCTACAATGAGCAGTTCTTC. This encodes CASSQETFYNEQFF.